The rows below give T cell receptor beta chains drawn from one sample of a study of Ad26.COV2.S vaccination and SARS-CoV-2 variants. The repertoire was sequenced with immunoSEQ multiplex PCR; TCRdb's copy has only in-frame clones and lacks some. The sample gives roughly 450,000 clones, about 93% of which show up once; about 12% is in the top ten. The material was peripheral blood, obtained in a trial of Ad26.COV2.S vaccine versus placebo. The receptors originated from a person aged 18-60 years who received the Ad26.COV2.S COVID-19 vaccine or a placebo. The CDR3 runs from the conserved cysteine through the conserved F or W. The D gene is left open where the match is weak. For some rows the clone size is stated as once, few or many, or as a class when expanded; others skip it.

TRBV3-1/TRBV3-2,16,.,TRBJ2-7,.,TGTGCCAGCAGCCAAGACGGGGCCCCCGTGGAGTACGAGCAGTACTTC,CASSQDGAPVEYEQYF
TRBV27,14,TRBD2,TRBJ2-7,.,TGTGCCAGCAGTTTGTCACTAGCGAACTACGAGCAGTACTTC,CASSLSLANYEQYF
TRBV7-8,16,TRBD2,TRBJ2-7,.,TGTGCCAGCAGCTTAGTGGCGGGAGCCGGGTACCACGAGCAGTACTTC,CASSLVAGAGYHEQYF
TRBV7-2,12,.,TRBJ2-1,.,TGTGCCAGCAGCTTAGAAGGGGATGAGCAGTTCTTC,CASSLEGDEQFF
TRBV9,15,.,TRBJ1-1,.,TGTGCCAGCAGCGTAGGGGGGGCTCAGAACACTGAAGCTTTCTTT,CASSVGGAQNTEAFF
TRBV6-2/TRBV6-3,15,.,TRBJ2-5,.,TGTGCCAGCAGTTACTCGATGGCGGGGCAAGAGACCCAGTACTTC,CASSYSMAGQETQYF
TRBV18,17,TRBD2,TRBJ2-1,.,TGTGCCAGCTCACCCCCTCTCTCAGGGAGGGCGAACAATGAGCAGTTCTTC,CASSPPLSGRANNEQFF
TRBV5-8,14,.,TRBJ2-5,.,TGTGCCAGCAGCTTGGCTAGAATCCAAGAGACCCAGTACTTC,CASSLARIQETQYF
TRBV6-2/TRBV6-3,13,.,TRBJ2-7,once,TGTGCCAGCAGTTACATGGAGCCAGGGGAGCAGTACTTC,CASSYMEPGEQYF
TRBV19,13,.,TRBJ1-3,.,TGTGCCAGTACCGGACAAACGTATAACACCATATATTTT,CASTGQTYNTIYF
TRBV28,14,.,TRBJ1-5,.,TGTGCCAGCAGTGAGGGTCATAGCAATCAGCCCCAGCATTTT,CASSEGHSNQPQHF
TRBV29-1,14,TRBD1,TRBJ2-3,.,TGCAGCGTTGAGAAAGGACAGGGCACAGGGACGCAGTATTTT,CSVEKGQGTGTQYF
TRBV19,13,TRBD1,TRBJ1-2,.,TGTGCCAGTAGTACACAGGGGGAGGAGGGCTACACCTTC,CASSTQGEEGYTF
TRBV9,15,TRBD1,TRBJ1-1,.,TGTGCCAGCAGCACCCGACAGGGGGTAACCACTGAAGCTTTCTTT,CASSTRQGVTTEAFF
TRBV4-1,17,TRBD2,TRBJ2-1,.,TGCGCCAGCAGCCAAGGCGGGAGCCCTCTCTCCTACAATGAGCAGTTCTTC,CASSQGGSPLSYNEQFF
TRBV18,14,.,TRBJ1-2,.,TGTGCCAGCTCACCGAGCCACAACAACTATGGCTACACCTTC,CASSPSHNNYGYTF
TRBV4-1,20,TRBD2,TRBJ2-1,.,TGCGCCAGCAGCCCCGGGACTAGCGGGGGCCCGGGAGGGGTTTACAATGAGCAGTTCTTC,CASSPGTSGGPGGVYNEQFF
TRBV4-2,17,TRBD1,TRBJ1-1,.,TGTGCCAGCAGCCAAGCCCCCACAGGGGATCTGGCCACTGAAGCTTTCTTT,CASSQAPTGDLATEAFF
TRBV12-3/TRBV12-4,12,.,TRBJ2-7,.,TGTGCCAGCAGTCTCTACGTCTACGAGCAGTACTTC,CASSLYVYEQYF
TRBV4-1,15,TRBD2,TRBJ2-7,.,TGCGCCAGCAGCCAAATAGCGGGCAGCTCCTACGAGCAGTACTTC,CASSQIAGSSYEQYF
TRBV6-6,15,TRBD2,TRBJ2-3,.,TGTGCCAGCAGTTCGACTAGCGGGATATTTGATACGCAGTATTTT,CASSSTSGIFDTQYF
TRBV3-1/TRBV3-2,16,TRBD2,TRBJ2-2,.,TGTGCCAGCAGCCAAGTTAGACTAGCGAGCACCGGGGAGCTGTTTTTT,CASSQVRLASTGELFF
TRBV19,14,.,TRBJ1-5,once,TGTGCCAGTAGTATCAGAGGAAGCAATCAGCCCCAGCATTTT,CASSIRGSNQPQHF
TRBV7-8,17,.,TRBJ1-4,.,TGTGCCAGCAGCTCTGACAGATTGGTCAGGGACCGTCGTCGACTGTTTTTT,CASSSDRLVRDRRRLFF
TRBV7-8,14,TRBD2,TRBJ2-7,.,TGTGCCAGCAGCACAAGCGGGAGTGGCGCCGAGCAGTACTTC,CASSTSGSGAEQYF
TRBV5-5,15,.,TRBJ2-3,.,TGTGCCAGCAGCAGCCTGGGACGAGTGACAGATACGCAGTATTTT,CASSSLGRVTDTQYF
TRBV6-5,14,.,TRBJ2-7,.,TGTGCCAGCAGTTCCGGGGGTAATAGTTACGAGCAGTACTTC,CASSSGGNSYEQYF
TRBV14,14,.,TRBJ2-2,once,TGTGCCAGCAGCCGGACAGCTAACACCGGGGAGCTGTTTTTT,CASSRTANTGELFF
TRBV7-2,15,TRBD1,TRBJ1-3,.,TGTGCCAGCAGCTACGCCGGGACAGTTGGAAACACCATATATTTT,CASSYAGTVGNTIYF
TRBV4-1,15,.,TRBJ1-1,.,TGCGCCAGCAGCCAAGAAGTACCGATGAACACTGAAGCTTTCTTT,CASSQEVPMNTEAFF
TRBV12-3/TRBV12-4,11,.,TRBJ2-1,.,TGTGCCAGCAGTCCCGGGAATGAGCAGTTCTTC,CASSPGNEQFF
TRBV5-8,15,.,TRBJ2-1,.,TGTGCCAGCAGCTTCGGCTTCAGCTCCTACAATGAGCAGTTCTTC,CASSFGFSSYNEQFF
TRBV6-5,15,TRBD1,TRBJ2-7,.,TGTGCCAGCAGACCCGACAGGGGGCTTTTTTACGAGCAGTACTTC,CASRPDRGLFYEQYF
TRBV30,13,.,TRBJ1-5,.,TGTGCCTGGGGTTTAGGTAGCAATCAGCCCCAGCATTTT,CAWGLGSNQPQHF
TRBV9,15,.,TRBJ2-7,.,TGTGCCAGCAGCCCTCACGAAGTGTGGACCTACGAGCAGTACTTC,CASSPHEVWTYEQYF
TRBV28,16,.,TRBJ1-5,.,TGTGCCAGCAGTTTATGGCCAGGCGCTAGCAATCAGCCCCAGCATTTT,CASSLWPGASNQPQHF
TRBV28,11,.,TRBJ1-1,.,TGTGCCAGCAGTTTACAGCTCGAAGCTTTCTTT,CASSLQLEAFF
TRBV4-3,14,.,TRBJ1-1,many,TGCGCCAGCAGGCTTCGCCTGGGGGGCCCTGAAGCTTTCTTT,CASRLRLGGPEAFF
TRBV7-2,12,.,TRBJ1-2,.,TGTGCCAGCAGCTTAGACCTTTATGGCTACACCTTC,CASSLDLYGYTF
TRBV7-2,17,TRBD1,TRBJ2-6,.,TGTGCCAGCAGCTCTGGACAGGTTATATCTGGGGCCAACGTCCTGACTTTC,CASSSGQVISGANVLTF
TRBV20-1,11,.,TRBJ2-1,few,TGCAGTGGCCACTCCTACAATGAGCAGTTCTTC,CSGHSYNEQFF
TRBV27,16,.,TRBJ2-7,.,TGTGCCAGCAGTCCCAGCTTCGGAACAGCTTCCTACGAGCAGTACTTC,CASSPSFGTASYEQYF
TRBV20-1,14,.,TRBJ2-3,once,TGCAGTGCTAGTCCACAGCCTAGCACAGATACGCAGTATTTT,CSASPQPSTDTQYF
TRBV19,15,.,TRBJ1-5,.,TGTGCCAGTATCCTCAGGGGCACAGGAGAAAAGCCCCAGCATTTT,CASILRGTGEKPQHF
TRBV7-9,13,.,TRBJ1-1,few,TGTGCCAGCAGCGCGAGATCGGACACTGAAGCTTTCTTT,CASSARSDTEAFF
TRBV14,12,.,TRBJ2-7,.,TGTGCCAGCAGCCAAAGCTCCGCCGAGCAGTACTTC,CASSQSSAEQYF
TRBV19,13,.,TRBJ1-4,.,TGTGCCAGTAGTAAGAATAGTGCTGAAAAACTGTTTTTT,CASSKNSAEKLFF
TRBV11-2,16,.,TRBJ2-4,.,TGTGCCAGCAGCTTACGAGGGGACGTGACCAAAAACATTCAGTACTTC,CASSLRGDVTKNIQYF
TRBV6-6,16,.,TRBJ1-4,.,TGTGCCAGCAGTTACGGCCGGGGGGGAGCTAATGAAAAACTGTTTTTT,CASSYGRGGANEKLFF
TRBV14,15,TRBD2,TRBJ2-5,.,TGTGCCAGCAGCCAATACAGCGGGAGAGTGGAGACCCAGTACTTC,CASSQYSGRVETQYF
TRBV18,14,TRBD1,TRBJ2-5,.,TGTGCCAGCTCACCGGACAGGTACCAAGAGACCCAGTACTTC,CASSPDRYQETQYF
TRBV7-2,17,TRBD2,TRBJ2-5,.,TGTGCCAGCAGCTTAGGACTAGCGGGATGGCAGGGGGAGACCCAGTACTTC,CASSLGLAGWQGETQYF
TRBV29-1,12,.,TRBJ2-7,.,TGCAGCGTTGCGCGGACTACCTACGAGCAGTACTTC,CSVARTTYEQYF
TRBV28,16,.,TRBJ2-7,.,TGTGCCAGCAGTGGCCTGAGAGGAACTCATCCGGCTGGGCAGTACTTC,CASSGLRGTHPAGQYF
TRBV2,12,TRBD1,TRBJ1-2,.,TGTGCCAGCAGTGCGGACAGGGATGGCTACACCTTC,CASSADRDGYTF
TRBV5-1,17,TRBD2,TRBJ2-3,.,TGCGCCAGCAGCTTGGCCCTAGCGGGAGGGCCCCAGGTTACGCAGTATTTT,CASSLALAGGPQVTQYF
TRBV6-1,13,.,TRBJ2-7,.,TGTGCCAGCAGTGACCCAGGTGACTACGAGCAGTACTTC,CASSDPGDYEQYF